The rows below give T cell receptor beta chains drawn from one sample of a study of blood T cell repertoires in COVID-19. The data were produced by immunoSEQ multiplex PCR, yet TCRdb's version contains in-frame clones alone and is incomplete. The profile covers over 300,000 clones, with 90% appearing a single time and 6% to 7.5% taken by the ten largest. The sample comprised peripheral blood. The receptors here all came from a man aged 18 to 29 with active or convalescent COVID-19. Both conserved end residues are part of each CDR3. The order of the fields is CDR3 length, clone size, V gene, D gene, J gene, CDR3 DNA, CDR3 protein. D genes are given only for firm matches. Expanded clones are given a class, and other clones once, few, many or no size at all.

CDR3 length: 16; clone size: -; V gene: TRBV28; D gene: TRBD2; J gene: TRBJ2-1; CDR3 DNA: TGTGCCAGCAGTTCATTAGCGGGAGGGCTCTACAATGAGCAGTTCTTC; CDR3 protein: CASSSLAGGLYNEQFF
CDR3 length: 14; clone size: -; V gene: TRBV28; D gene: -; J gene: TRBJ1-4; CDR3 DNA: TGTGCCAGCATTGGGACTTACCACCTTGAAAAACTGTTTTTT; CDR3 protein: CASIGTYHLEKLFF
CDR3 length: 14; clone size: once; V gene: TRBV6-2/TRBV6-3; D gene: TRBD1; J gene: TRBJ1-6; CDR3 DNA: TGTGCCAGCAGCTTGGACAGGAATCATTCACCCCTCCACTTT; CDR3 protein: CASSLDRNHSPLHF
CDR3 length: 14; clone size: -; V gene: TRBV19; D gene: -; J gene: TRBJ2-7; CDR3 DNA: TGTGCCAGTAGTATTAGGGGCAGAGCCTACGAGCAGTACTTC; CDR3 protein: CASSIRGRAYEQYF
CDR3 length: 17; clone size: -; V gene: TRBV3-1/TRBV3-2; D gene: TRBD1; J gene: TRBJ1-4; CDR3 DNA: TGTGCCAGCAGCCAAGATGCAGGGGGTCTGGGTAATGAAAAACTGTTTTTT; CDR3 protein: CASSQDAGGLGNEKLFF
CDR3 length: 13; clone size: -; V gene: TRBV11-3; D gene: -; J gene: TRBJ1-1; CDR3 DNA: TGTGCCAGCAGCTTACTGTCCGGGACAGAAGCTTTCTTT; CDR3 protein: CASSLLSGTEAFF
CDR3 length: 11; clone size: -; V gene: TRBV19; D gene: -; J gene: TRBJ1-3; CDR3 DNA: TGTGCCATGGACAGTGGAAACACCATATATTTT; CDR3 protein: CAMDSGNTIYF
CDR3 length: 12; clone size: few; V gene: TRBV27; D gene: TRBD1; J gene: TRBJ2-7; CDR3 DNA: TGTGCCAGCAGTTTACGGACAGGGGAGCAGTACTTC; CDR3 protein: CASSLRTGEQYF
CDR3 length: 13; clone size: once; V gene: TRBV6-5; D gene: TRBD1; J gene: TRBJ1-2; CDR3 DNA: TGTGCCAGCAGGTACAGGGACAGCTATGGCTACACCTTC; CDR3 protein: CASRYRDSYGYTF
CDR3 length: 16; clone size: -; V gene: TRBV7-9; D gene: -; J gene: TRBJ2-7; CDR3 DNA: TGTGCCAGCAGCTTCGATGTCACAGGGTCAACCTACGAGCAGTACTTC; CDR3 protein: CASSFDVTGSTYEQYF
CDR3 length: 17; clone size: -; V gene: TRBV11-2; D gene: TRBD2; J gene: TRBJ2-1; CDR3 DNA: TGTGCCAGCAGCTTAGTTACCCTAGCGGGGGGCTACAATGAGCAGTTCTTC; CDR3 protein: CASSLVTLAGGYNEQFF
CDR3 length: 16; clone size: -; V gene: TRBV12-5; D gene: -; J gene: TRBJ2-1; CDR3 DNA: TGTGCTAGTGGTTTTGCGACGACTAGCTCCTACAATGAGCAGTTCTTC; CDR3 protein: CASGFATTSSYNEQFF
CDR3 length: 18; clone size: -; V gene: TRBV5-6; D gene: TRBD1; J gene: TRBJ1-4; CDR3 DNA: TGTGCCAGCAGCTCGATACCGGGACAGGGGAAACCTGATGAAAAACTGTTTTTT; CDR3 protein: CASSSIPGQGKPDEKLFF
CDR3 length: 15; clone size: -; V gene: TRBV6-2/TRBV6-3; D gene: TRBD1; J gene: TRBJ1-5; CDR3 DNA: TGTGCCAGCAGTCACAGGGGTCAGGGCAATCAGCCCCAGCATTTT; CDR3 protein: CASSHRGQGNQPQHF
CDR3 length: 15; clone size: -; V gene: TRBV7-3; D gene: TRBD2; J gene: TRBJ2-4; CDR3 DNA: TGTGCCAGCAGCGCCCGGGGACTAGCGCGTGACATTCAGTACTTC; CDR3 protein: CASSARGLARDIQYF
CDR3 length: 15; clone size: -; V gene: TRBV24-1; D gene: -; J gene: TRBJ2-7; CDR3 DNA: TGTGCCACCAGTGAGTCGGGGAGGGGGTCCTACGAGCAGTACTTC; CDR3 protein: CATSESGRGSYEQYF
CDR3 length: 11; clone size: -; V gene: TRBV27; D gene: -; J gene: TRBJ2-7; CDR3 DNA: TGTGCCAGCACTTCGGCCTACGAGCAGTACTTC; CDR3 protein: CASTSAYEQYF
CDR3 length: 15; clone size: -; V gene: TRBV5-1; D gene: TRBD1; J gene: TRBJ2-7; CDR3 DNA: TGCGCCAGCAGCTTGGCAGACAGGGGCCTGGACGAGCAGTACTTC; CDR3 protein: CASSLADRGLDEQYF